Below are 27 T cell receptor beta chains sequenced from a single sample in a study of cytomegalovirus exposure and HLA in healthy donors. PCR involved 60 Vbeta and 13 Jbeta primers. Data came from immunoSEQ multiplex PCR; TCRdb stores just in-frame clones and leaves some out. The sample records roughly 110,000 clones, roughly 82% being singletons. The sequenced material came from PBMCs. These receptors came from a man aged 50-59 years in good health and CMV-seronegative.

CDR3 DNA: TGTGCCAGCAGCTTAGGGCGCCGGGACTACGGCACAGATACGCAGTATTTT. Translated: CASSLGRRDYGTDTQYF. The rearrangement joins TRBV7-2 to TRBJ2-3, with 7 bases aligning to TRBD2. Germline CDR1 SGHTA, CDR2 FQGNSA. The CDR3 has 17 amino acids. V was pared by 1 base and J by 1 base, with 8 bases of the junction left unmatched.

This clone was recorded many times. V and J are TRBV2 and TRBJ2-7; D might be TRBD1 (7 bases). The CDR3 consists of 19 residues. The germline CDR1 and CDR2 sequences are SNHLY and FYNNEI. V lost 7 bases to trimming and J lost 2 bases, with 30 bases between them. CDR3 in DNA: TGTGCCAGCATCAGAGGGAACCCAGGGGGGCGGGGCGTAACCTACGAGCAGTACTTC. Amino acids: CASIRGNPGGRGVTYEQYF.

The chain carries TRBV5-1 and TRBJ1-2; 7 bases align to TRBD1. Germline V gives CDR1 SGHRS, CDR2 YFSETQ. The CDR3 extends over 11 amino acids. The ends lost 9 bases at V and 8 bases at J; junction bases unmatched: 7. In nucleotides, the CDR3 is TGCGCCACCGAAGGGGGCGAGGGCTACACCTTC. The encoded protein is CATEGGEGYTF.

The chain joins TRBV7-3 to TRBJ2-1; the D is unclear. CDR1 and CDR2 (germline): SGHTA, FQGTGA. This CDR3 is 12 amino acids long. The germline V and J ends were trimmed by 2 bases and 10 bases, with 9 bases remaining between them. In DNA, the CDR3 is TGTGCCAGCAGCTTAGAAGCGCGGGAGCAGTTCTTC. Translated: CASSLEAREQFF.

The CDR3 protein is CASSLAPGDPLDTQYF. In DNA form, the CDR3 reads TGCGCCAGCAGCTTGGCCCCGGGGGATCCCCTAGATACGCAGTATTTT. The chain links TRBV5-1 to TRBJ2-3, with D maybe TRBD2 (6 bases). Germline values: CDR1 SGHRS, CDR2 YFSETQ. V gave up 0 bases and J gave up 5 bases, with 16 bases separating them. The CDR3 loop spans 16 amino acids.

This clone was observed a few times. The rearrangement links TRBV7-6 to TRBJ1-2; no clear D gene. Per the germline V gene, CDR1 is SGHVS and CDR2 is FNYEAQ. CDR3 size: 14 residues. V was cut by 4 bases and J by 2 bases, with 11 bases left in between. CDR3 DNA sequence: TGTGCCAGCAGCTCGGTAGAGGGAAACTATGGCTACACCTTC. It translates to CASSSVEGNYGYTF.

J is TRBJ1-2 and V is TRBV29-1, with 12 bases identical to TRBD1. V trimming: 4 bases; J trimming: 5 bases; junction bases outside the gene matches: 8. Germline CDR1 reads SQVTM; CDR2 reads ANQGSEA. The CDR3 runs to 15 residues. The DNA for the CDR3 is TGCAGCGTTGGAGAGATGGGACAGGGGGCGTATGGCTACACCTTC. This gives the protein CSVGEMGQGAYGYTF.

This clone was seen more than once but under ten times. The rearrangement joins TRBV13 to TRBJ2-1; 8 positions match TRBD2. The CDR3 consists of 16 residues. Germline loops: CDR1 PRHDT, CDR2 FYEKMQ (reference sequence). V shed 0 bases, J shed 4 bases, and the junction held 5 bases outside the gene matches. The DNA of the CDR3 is TGTGCCAGCAGCTTAGGAGCGGGGGATCTGTACAATGAGCAGTTCTTC. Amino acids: CASSLGAGDLYNEQFF.

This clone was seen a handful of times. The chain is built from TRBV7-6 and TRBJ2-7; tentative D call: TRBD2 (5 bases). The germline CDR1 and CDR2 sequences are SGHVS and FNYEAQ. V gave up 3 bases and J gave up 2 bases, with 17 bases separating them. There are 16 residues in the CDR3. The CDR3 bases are TGTGCCAGCAGCTTGGAATACGGAGGATGGGCCTACGAGCAGTACGTC. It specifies CASSLEYGGWAYEQYV.

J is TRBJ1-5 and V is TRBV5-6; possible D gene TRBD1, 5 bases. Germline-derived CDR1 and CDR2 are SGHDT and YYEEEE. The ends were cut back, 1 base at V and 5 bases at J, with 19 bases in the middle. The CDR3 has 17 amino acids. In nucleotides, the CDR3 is TGTGCCAGCAGCTTGCTAGGGGTGGGCCAGAACGATCAGCCCCAGCATTTT. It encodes CASSLLGVGQNDQPQHF.

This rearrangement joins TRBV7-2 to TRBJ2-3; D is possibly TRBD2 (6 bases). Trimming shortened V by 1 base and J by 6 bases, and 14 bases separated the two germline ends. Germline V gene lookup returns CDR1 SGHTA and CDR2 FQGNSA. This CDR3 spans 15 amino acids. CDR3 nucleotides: TGTGCCAGCAGCTTAGTGGGCGCGGAGGGGGATACGCAGTATTTT. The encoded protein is CASSLVGAEGDTQYF.

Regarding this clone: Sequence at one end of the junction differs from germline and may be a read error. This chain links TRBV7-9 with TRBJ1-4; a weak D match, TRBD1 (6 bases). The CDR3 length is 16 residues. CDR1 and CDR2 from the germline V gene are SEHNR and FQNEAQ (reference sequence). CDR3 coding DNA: TGTTCCAGCAGCTTAAGGGGGGGGACCTTTAATGAAAAACTGTTTTTT. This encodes CSSSLRGGTFNEKLFF.

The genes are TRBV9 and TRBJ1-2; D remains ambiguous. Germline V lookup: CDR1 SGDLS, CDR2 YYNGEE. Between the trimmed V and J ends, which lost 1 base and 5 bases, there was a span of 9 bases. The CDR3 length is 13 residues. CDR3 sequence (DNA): TGTGCCAGCAGCGTAATCAGCGATTATGGCTACACCTTC. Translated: CASSVISDYGYTF.

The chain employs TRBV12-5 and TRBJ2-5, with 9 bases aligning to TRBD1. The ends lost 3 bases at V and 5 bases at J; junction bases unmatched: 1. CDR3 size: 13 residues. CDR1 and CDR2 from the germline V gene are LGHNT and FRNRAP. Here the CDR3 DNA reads TGTGCTAGTGGTTTTACAGGGGGCGAGACCCAGTACTTC. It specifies CASGFTGGETQYF.

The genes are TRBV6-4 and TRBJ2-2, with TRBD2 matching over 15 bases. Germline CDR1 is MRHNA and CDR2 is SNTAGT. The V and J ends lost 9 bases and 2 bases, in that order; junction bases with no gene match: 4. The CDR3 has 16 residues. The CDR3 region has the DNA TGTGCCAGGGGGACTAGCGGGGGGCAAAACACCGGGGAGCTGTTTTTT. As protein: CARGTSGGQNTGELFF.

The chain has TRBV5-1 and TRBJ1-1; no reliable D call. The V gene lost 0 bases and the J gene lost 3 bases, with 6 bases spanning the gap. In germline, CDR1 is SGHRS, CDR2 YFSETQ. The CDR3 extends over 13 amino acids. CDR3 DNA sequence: TGCGCCAGCAGCTTGGATGGAGACACTGAAGCTTTCTTT. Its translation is CASSLDGDTEAFF.

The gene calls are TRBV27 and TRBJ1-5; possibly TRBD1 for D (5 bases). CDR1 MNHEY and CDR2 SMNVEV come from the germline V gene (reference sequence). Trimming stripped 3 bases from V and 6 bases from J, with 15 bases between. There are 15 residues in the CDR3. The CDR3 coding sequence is TGTGCCAGCAGTTTGCGGCAGGGAAGTCGTCAGCCCCAGCATTTT. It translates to CASSLRQGSRQPQHF.

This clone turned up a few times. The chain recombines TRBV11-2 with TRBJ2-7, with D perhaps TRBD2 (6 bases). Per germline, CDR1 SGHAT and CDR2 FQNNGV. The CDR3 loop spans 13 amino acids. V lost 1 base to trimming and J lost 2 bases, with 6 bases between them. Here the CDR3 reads CASSLAGAYEQYF. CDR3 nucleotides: TGTGCCAGCAGCTTAGCGGGGGCCTACGAGCAGTACTTC.

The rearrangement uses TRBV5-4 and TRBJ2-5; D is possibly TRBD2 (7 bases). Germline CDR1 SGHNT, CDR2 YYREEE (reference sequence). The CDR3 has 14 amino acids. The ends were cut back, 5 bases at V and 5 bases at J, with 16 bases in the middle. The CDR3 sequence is CASSSGEGGETQYF. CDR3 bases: TGTGCCAGCAGTTCAGGGGAGGGCGGCGAGACCCAGTACTTC.

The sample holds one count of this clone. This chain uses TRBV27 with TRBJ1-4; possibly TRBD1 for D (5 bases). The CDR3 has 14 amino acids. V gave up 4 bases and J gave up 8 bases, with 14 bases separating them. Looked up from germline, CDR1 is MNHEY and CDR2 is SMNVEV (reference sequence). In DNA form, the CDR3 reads TGTGCCAGCAGTTCGCAGGGAGGAGAAGAAAAACTGTTTTTT. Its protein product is CASSSQGGEEKLFF.

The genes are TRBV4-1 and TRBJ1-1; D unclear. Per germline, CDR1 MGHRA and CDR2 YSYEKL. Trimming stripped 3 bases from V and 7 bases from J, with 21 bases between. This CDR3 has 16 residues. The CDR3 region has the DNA TGCGCCAGCAGCCATGCTTTACGCGGGTGGACCGGTGAAGCTTTCTTT. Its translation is CASSHALRGWTGEAFF.

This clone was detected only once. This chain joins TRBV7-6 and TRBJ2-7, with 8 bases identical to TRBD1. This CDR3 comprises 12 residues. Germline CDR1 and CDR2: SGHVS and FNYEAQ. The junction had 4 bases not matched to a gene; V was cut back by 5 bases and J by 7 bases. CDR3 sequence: CASSTGQAEQYF. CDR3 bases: TGTGCCAGCAGCACGGGACAGGCGGAGCAGTACTTC.

CDR3 sequence (DNA): TGTGCCAGCAGCTTAAAAGGGACAGAAGAAAAACTGTTTTTT. Protein sequence: CASSLKGTEEKLFF. The chain employs TRBV7-8 and TRBJ1-4; TRBD1 matches 7 bases. The trim removed 2 bases at V and 8 bases at J, leaving 5 bases unmatched. This CDR3 spans 14 amino acids. CDR1 SGHVS and CDR2 FQNEAQ come from the germline V gene.

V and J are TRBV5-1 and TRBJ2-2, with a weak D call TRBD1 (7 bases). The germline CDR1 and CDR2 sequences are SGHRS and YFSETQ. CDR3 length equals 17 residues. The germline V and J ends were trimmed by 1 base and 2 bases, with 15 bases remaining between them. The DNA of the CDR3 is TGCGCCAGCAGCTTGCAGATGCGGGACAGAAACACCGGGGAGCTGTTTTTT. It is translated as CASSLQMRDRNTGELFF.

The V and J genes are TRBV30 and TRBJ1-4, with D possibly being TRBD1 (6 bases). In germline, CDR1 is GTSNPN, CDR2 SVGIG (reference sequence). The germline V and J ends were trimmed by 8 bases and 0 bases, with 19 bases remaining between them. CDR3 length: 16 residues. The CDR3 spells CAQGGLTLSTNEKLFF. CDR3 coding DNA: TGTGCCCAAGGGGGTCTCACTTTATCAACTAATGAAAAACTGTTTTTT.

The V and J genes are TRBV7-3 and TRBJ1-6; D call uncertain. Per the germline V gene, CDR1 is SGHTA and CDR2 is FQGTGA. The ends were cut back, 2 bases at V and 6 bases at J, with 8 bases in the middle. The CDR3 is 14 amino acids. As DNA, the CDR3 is TGTGCCAGCAGCTTAGGCGGCCCTAATTCACCCCTCCACTTT. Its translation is CASSLGGPNSPLHF.

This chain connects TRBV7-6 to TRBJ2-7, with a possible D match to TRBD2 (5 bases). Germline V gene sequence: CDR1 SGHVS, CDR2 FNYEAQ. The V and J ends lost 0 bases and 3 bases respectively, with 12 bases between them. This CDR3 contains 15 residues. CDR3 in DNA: TGTGCCAGCAGCTTAGCATCCGGGAACAACTACGAGCAGTACTTC. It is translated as CASSLASGNNYEQYF.